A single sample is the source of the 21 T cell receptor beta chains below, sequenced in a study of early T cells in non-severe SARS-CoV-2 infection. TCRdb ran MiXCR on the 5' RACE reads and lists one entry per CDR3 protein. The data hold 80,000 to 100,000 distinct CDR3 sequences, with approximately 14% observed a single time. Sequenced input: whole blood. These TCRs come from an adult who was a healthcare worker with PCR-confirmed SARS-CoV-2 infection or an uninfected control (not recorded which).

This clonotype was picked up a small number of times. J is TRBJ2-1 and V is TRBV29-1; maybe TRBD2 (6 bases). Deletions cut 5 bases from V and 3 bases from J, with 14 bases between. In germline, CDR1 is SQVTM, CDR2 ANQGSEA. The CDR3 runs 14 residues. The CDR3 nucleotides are TGCAGCGTTAGGGACTCGGCAATCTACAATGAGCAGTTCTTC. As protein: CSVRDSAIYNEQFF.

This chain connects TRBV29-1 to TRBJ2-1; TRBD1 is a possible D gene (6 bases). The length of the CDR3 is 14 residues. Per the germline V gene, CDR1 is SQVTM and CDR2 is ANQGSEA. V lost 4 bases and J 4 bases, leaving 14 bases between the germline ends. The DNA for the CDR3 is TGCAGCGTTGTGCAAAGGACAGCTTACAATGAGCAGTTCTTC. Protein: CSVVQRTAYNEQFF.

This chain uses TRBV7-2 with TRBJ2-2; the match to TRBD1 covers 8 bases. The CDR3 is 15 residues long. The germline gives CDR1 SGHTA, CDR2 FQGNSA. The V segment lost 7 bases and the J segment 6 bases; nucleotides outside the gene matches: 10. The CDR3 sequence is CASTPDREFAGELFF. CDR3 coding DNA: TGTGCCAGCACCCCGGACAGGGAATTCGCCGGGGAGCTGTTTTTT.

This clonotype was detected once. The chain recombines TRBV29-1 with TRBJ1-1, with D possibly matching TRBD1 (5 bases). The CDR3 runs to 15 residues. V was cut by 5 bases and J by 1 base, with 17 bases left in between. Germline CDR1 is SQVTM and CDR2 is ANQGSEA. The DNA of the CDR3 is TGCAGCGTTATACTCCGGGAGGGGAGGAACACTGAAGCTTTCTTT. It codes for CSVILREGRNTEAFF. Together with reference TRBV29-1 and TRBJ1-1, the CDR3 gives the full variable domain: SAVISQKPSRDICQRGTSLTIQCQVDSQVTMMFWYRQQPGQSLTLIATANQGSEATYESGFVIDKFPISRPNLTFSTLTVSNMSPEDSSIYLCSVILREGRNTEAFFGQGTRLTVV.

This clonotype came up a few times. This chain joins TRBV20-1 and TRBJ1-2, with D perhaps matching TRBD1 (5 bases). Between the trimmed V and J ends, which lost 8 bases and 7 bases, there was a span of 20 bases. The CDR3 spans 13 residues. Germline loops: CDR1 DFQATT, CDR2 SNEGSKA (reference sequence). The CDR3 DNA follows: TGCAGTCTATCATCGGCCAGGGACCGTGGCTACACCTTC. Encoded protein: CSLSSARDRGYTF.

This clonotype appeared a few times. The CDR3 here is CASSEFYEQYF. CDR3 in DNA: TGTGCCAGCAGTGAGTTCTACGAGCAGTACTTC. V is TRBV2 and J is TRBJ2-7, with D uncertain. Germline CDR1 is SNHLY and CDR2 is FYNNEI. V lost 3 bases, J lost 3 bases, and 3 bases lay in between. The CDR3 is made up of 11 amino acids.

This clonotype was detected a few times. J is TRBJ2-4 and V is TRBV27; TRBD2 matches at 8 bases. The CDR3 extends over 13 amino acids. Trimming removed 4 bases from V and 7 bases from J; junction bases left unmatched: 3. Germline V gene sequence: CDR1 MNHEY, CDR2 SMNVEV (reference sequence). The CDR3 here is CASSSGLDNIQYF. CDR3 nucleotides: TGTGCCAGCAGTTCGGGACTAGATAACATTCAGTACTTC.

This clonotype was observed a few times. The CDR3 here is CSVAHLNGETQYF. The CDR3, as DNA: TGCAGCGTTGCGCACCTAAATGGGGAGACCCAGTACTTC. The rearrangement links TRBV29-1 to TRBJ2-5; D is ambiguous. Germline-derived CDR1 and CDR2 are SQVTM and ANQGSEA. CDR3 length: 13 amino acids. V was trimmed by 4 bases and J by 5 bases, leaving 14 bases between them. Variable domain in full (rest from reference TRBV29-1 and TRBJ2-5): SAVISQKPSRDICQRGTSLTIQCQVDSQVTMMFWYRQQPGQSLTLIATANQGSEATYESGFVIDKFPISRPNLTFSTLTVSNMSPEDSSIYLCSVAHLNGETQYFGPGTRLLVL.

CDR3 region: CASSFRRIPYEQYF. In DNA, the CDR3 is TGTGCCAGCAGTTTCAGGAGGATCCCCTACGAGCAGTACTTC. The chain links TRBV12-3 or TRBV12-4 to TRBJ2-7, with TRBD2 as a possible D gene (5 bases). V dropped 3 bases and J dropped 2 bases, with 11 bases sitting between them. The CDR3 runs to 14 residues.

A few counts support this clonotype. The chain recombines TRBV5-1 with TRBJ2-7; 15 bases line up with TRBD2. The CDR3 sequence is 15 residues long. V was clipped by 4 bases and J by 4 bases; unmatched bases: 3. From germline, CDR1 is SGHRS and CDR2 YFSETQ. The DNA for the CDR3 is TGCGCCAGCAGCCCCGGGACTAGCGGGAGGTACGAGCAGTACTTC. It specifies CASSPGTSGRYEQYF.

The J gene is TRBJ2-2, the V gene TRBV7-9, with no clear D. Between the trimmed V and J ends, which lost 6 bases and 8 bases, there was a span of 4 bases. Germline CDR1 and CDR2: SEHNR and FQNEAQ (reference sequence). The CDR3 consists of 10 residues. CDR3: CASSGGELFF. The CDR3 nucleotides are TGTGCCAGCAGTGGTGGGGAGCTGTTTTTT. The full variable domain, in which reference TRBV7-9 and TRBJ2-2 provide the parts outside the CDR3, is DTGVSQNPRHKITKRGQNVTFRCDPISEHNRLYWYRQTLGQGPEFLTYFQNEAQLEKSRLLSDRFSAERPKGSFSTLEIQRTEQGDSAMYLCASSGGELFFGEGSRLTVL.

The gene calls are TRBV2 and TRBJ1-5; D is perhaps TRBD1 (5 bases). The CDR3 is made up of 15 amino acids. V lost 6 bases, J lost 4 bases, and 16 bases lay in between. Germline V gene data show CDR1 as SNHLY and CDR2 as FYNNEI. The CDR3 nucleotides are TGTGCCAGCAGGTTAGCCGGGACGAAAAATCAGCCCCAGCATTTT. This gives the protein CASRLAGTKNQPQHF.

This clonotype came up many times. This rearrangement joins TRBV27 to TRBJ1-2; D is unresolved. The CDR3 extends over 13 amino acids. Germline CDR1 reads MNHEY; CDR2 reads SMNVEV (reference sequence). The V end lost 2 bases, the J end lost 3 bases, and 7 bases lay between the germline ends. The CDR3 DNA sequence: TGTGCCAGCAGTTTAGGGGATCACTATGGCTACACCTTC. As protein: CASSLGDHYGYTF.

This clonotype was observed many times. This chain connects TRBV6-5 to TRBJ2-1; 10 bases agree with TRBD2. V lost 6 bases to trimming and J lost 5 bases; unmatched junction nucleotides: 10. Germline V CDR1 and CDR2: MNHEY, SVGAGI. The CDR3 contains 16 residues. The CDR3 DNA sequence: TGTGCCAGCAGACCCCTCCGAGCGGGAGGGGACAATGAGCAGTTCTTC. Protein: CASRPLRAGGDNEQFF.

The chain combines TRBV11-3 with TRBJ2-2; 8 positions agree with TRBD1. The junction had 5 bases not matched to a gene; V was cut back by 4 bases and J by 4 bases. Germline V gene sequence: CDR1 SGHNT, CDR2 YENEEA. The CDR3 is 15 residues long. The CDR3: CASSSRTGSTGELFF. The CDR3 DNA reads TGTGCCAGCAGCTCCCGGACAGGGAGCACCGGGGAGCTGTTTTTT.

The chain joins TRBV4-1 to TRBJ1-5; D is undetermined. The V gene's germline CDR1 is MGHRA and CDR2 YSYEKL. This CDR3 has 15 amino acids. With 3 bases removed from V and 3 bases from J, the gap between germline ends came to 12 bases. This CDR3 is CASSQGASYNQPQHF. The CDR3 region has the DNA TGCGCCAGCAGCCAGGGAGCGTCCTACAATCAGCCCCAGCATTTT.

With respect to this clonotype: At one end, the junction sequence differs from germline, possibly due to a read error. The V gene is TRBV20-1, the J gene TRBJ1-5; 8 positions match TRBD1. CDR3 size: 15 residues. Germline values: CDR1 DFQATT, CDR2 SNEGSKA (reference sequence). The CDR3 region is CSARGGTGGNQPQHF. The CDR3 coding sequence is TGCAGTGCGAGAGGCGGGACAGGTGGCAATCAGCCCCAGCATTTT.

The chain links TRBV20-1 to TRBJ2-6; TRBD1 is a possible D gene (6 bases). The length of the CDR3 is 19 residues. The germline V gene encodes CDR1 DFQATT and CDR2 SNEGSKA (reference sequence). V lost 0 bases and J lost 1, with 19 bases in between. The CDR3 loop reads CSARDEQTGISSGANVLTF. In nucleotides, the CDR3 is TGCAGTGCTAGAGACGAACAGACAGGAATTTCTTCTGGGGCCAACGTCCTGACTTTC.

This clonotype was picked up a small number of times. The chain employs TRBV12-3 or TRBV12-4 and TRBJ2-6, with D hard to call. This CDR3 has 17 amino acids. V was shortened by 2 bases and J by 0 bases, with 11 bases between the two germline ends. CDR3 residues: CASSLKADLSGANVLTF. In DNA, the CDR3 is TGTGCCAGCAGTTTAAAAGCAGACCTCTCTGGGGCCAACGTCCTGACTTTC.

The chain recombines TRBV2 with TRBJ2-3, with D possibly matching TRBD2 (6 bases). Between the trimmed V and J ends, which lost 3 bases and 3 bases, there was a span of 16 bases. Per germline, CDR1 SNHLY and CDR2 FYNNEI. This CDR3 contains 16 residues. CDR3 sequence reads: CASSDPGSAFTDTQYF. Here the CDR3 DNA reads TGTGCCAGCAGTGATCCCGGGAGCGCCTTTACAGATACGCAGTATTTT.

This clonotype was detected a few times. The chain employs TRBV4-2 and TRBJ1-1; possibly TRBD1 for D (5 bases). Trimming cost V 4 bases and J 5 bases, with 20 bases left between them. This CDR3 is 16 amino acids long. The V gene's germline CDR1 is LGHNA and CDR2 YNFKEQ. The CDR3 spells CASSPGVGATGTEAFF. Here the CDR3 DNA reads TGTGCCAGCAGCCCGGGGGTCGGGGCGACGGGGACTGAAGCTTTCTTT.